This T cell receptor (beta chain) was identified in a study of Graves' ophthalmopathy and Graves' hyperthyroidism. Study in general: Pretreatment peripheral blood was obtained at initial diagnosis.

Germline trimming cut 6 bases from V and 2 bases from J; bases unmatched to any gene: 5. The CDR3 loop spans 17 amino acids. Germline V CDR1 and CDR2: SNHLY, FYNNEI. Investigators amplified TCR beta CDR3 regions from RNA transcripts. The first-round RT-PCR employed HTBI primers together with the Qiagen OneStep RT-PCR kit. A multiplex PCR was then performed as the second round. MiXCR, run by TCRdb on the multiplex PCR reads, gives a single entry per CDR3 protein. The table lists approximately 410,000 distinct CDR3 sequences, just over 15% of them singletons. Remarks on this clonotype: This may stem from a read error, because a much larger clone lies one nucleotide away.

This TCR derives from a woman aged 18-30 years with stable Graves' hyperthyroidism. The rearrangement uses TRBV2 and TRBJ1-6; 12 positions agree with TRBD1. The sequencing sample was made of peripheral blood. The DNA of the CDR3 is TGTGCCAGCAGGGGGACAGGGGGCAGCCCCTATAATTCACCCCTCCACTTT. Amino acids: CASRGTGGSPYNSPLHF.